The sequence of this T cell receptor beta chain was determined in a study of radiotherapy plus CTLA-4 blockade in lung cancer (dated by TCRdb to the late 2010s). Notes on the research overall: Objective responses were observed in about a sixth of enrolled patients, and disease control was achieved in less than 40%. Overall results and qualifications from the work: After treatment with radiotherapy and ipilimumab, TCR clones that originated in tumors expanded in peripheral blood. The strongest predictors of response, as reported, were early dynamic changes in blood T cell clones along with a rise in serum interferon-beta after radiation.

This clone was observed a handful of times. What this receptor recognizes is not known. Per-nucleotide qualities are absent, and no much larger clonotype sits a single base away. From cysteine to phenylalanine, the CDR3 is 16 amino acids long. Only the CDR3 DNA stays, 48 bases, in frame from base 1. From the germline V gene, CDR1 is KGHSH and CDR2 is LQKENI. The junction shows trimming of 6 bases on V and 8 bases on J, plus 25 bases between the germline ends. Focal radiation therapy combined with CTLA-4 blockade (ipilimumab) was tested in patients with chemo-refractory metastatic non-small-cell lung cancer. Library generation was performed with the immunoSEQ multiplex PCR assay. This immuneACCESS table, as held by TCRdb, lists in-frame sequences with V and J called but not all clones. Of the missing ones, under half trace to an unresolved V gene in checked studies; the others have no known cause. The sample profile shows 80,000 to 100,000 clones; 65% to 80% of them were found once. The ten largest make up approximately 3% of the sample.

This chain joins TRBV18 to TRBJ1-2; the D gene is perhaps TRBD1, from 6 matching bases. The clonotype comes from a human donor with non-small cell lung cancer who had a partial response to radiotherapy plus ipilimumab. Some clones in this sample may be carry-over from other donors' samples. The source was peripheral blood, collected from a patient treated with radiotherapy plus ipilimumab. The CDR3 loop reads CASSTQGSNRAGGYTF. Read as DNA, the sequence is TGTGCCAGCTCGACCCAAGGATCAAACAGGGCCGGAGGCTACACCTTC.